This T cell receptor beta chain was retrieved from a study of vaccination and CD4 T cells after COVID-19. As for the study in general: Participants were given two doses of BNT162b2 or mRNA-1273 vaccine.

This sample's treatment: approximately nine-day PBMC culture with coronavirus spike peptide pools or control peptides (ViraFEST assay). CD4+ T cells of the unexposed donor were collected before the COVID-19 pandemic (2011-2018). ViraFEST enlarged antigen-specific T cell populations with peptide pools and afterwards sequenced TCRs. After 10 days of culture, CD4+ T cells were negatively selected. From unexposed donors, CD4+ T cells were probed, cells permitting, with SARS-CoV-2 S/N and four cold-coronavirus spikes. Sequenced with the Oncomine TCR Beta short-read assay was DNA taken from cultured CD4+ T cells. CD4+ T cells were cultured, and genomic DNA was extracted from them. TCRdb called the PCR reads again in MiXCR, with one record for every CDR3 protein. Among roughly 8,000 distinct CDR3 sequences listed, roughly 30% were seen once. This clonotype was observed a few times. What it binds is not known.

The material sequenced was CD4+ T cells from blood, cultured in vitro. The clonotype originates from a human donor in good health.

The CDR3 loop is CASSYQGTSGPLNEQFF. CDR3 nucleotide sequence: TGTGCCAGCAGTTACCAAGGGACTAGCGGGCCCCTCAATGAGCAGTTCTTC. The V call is TRBV6-5, the J call TRBJ2-1, with TRBD2 identical over 12 bases. CDR1 is MNHEY and CDR2 is SVGAGI in the germline V gene. The CDR3 is 17 amino acids. The V segment lost 2 bases and the J segment 6 bases; nucleotides outside the gene matches: 8.